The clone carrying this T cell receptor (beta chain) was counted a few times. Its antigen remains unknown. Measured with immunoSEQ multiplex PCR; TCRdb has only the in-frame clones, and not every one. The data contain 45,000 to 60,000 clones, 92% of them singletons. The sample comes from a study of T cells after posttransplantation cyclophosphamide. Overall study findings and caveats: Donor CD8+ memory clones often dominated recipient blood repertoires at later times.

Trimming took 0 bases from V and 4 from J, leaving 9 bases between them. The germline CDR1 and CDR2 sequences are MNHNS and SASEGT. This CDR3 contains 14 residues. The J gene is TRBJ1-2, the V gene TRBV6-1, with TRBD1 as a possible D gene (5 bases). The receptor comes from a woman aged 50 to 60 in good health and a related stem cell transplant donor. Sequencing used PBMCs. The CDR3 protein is CASSEATVSYGYTF. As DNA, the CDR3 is TGTGCCAGCAGTGAAGCGACAGTAAGCTATGGCTACACCTTC.